The T cell receptor (beta chain) described here comes from a study of response to subunit inactivated influenza vaccine (dated by TCRdb to the late 2010s). Study-wide context: The study used deep quantitative T cell receptor repertoire profiling to track responses to a trivalent subunit inactivated influenza vaccine.

Trimming removed 5 bases from V and 2 bases from J; the gene matches leave 9 bases unexplained. Including the terminal cysteine and phenylalanine, the CDR3 comprises 15 residues. The kept DNA is CDR3 alone, 45 bases in frame from the first base. Looking up the germline V gene (reference sequence) yields CDR1 DFQATT and CDR2 SNEGSKA. To note about this clonotype: Its target antigen remains unknown. No base qualities exist here, and no much larger clone lies one base off it.

What the work shows at the level of the full study, not this receptor alone: According to the authors, only a limited number of new T cells may be recruited by each seasonal influenza vaccination.

To prepare the library, RT-PCR was applied. The data were produced on an Illumina HiSeq 2500. Through fastp at Q25 and MiXCR, TCRdb rebuilt clones from the public reads, retaining in-frame beta chains. Merged by CDR3 protein, the rows form single entries marked with the most common genes and DNA. Recorded for this sample are about 800,000 distinct CDR3 sequences; approximately 22% of them occurred a single time. The top ten constitute roughly a tenth of the sample. The sequence was obtained from a man between 50 and 59 years old who received an inactivated influenza vaccine. Donor details come from another sample of the same person, matched by shared clones. The specimen comprised PBMCs from blood, sampled less than 6 days after vaccination. The chain links TRBV20-1 with TRBJ2-7, and TRBD1 matches 10 of the central bases. The nucleotides read TGCAGTGCTCATCGTGGGGACAGGGGAACCTACGAGCAGTACTTC. This translates into CSAHRGDRGTYEQYF.